This TCR beta chain was sequenced for a study of blood T cell repertoires in COVID-19. At the level of the study: T cells, B-cell-depleted T cells, or PBMCs supplied cDNA or gDNA.

All enrollees were roughly 18 to 89 years old and from approximately 24 US areas. Clinical history reported by participants formed the basis on which cohorts were assigned. How the authors handled the data: Reference gene primer amplification yielded estimated nucleated cell counts. Produced via immunoSEQ multiplex PCR; TCRdb's table is partial and in-frame only. Clonal size and the V and J genes are those of that table, whereas D and trimming came from the DNA. The sample includes some 250,000 clones, around 89% of them seen just once. Material for sequencing was PBMCs or T cells enriched from blood (not recorded which). The clonotype was recovered from a man aged 35-49 years who had recovered from COVID-19.

CDR3 loop: CASSSPWTGGNYQPQHF. The CDR3 DNA reads as TGTGCCAGTAGTTCTCCTTGGACAGGGGGAAATTATCAGCCCCAGCATTTT. V gene TRBV19 combines with J gene TRBJ1-5, with TRBD1 matching over 10 bases. CDR1 and CDR2 from the germline V gene are LNHDA and SQIVND (reference sequence). This CDR3 is 17 amino acids long. V lost 5 bases and J lost 5; bases outside the gene matches: 12.